The 6 T cell receptor beta chains listed next were all sequenced from one sample in a study of T cell responses to AZD1222 COVID-19 vaccine. Sequencing used immunoSEQ multiplex PCR; TCRdb keeps in-frame clones, though not all of them. The profile shows about 130,000 clones, roughly 91% of them singletons. The sequences come from peripheral blood, collected 28 days after the second AZD1222 dose. All receptors derive from an adult who received the AZD1222 COVID-19 vaccine.

The chain recombines TRBV11-3 with TRBJ1-2; no definite D call. Looked up from germline, CDR1 is SGHNT and CDR2 is YENEEA. Trimming took 4 bases from V and 4 from J, leaving 10 bases between them. The CDR3 length is 13 residues. Here the CDR3 DNA reads TGTGCCAGCAGCTCCCAGGCTGGCTATGGCTACACCTTC. This sequence encodes CASSSQAGYGYTF. Full variable domain (rest looked up from reference TRBV11-3 and TRBJ1-2): EAGVVQSPRYKIIEKKQPVAFWCNPISGHNTLYWYLQNLGQGPELLIRYENEEAVDDSQLPKDRFSAERLKGVDSTLKIQPAELGDSAVYLCASSSQAGYGYTFGSGTRLTVV.

The V call is TRBV3-1 (or the pseudogene TRBV3-2), the J call TRBJ2-5, with 8 bases fitting TRBD2. V lost 1 base and J lost 1; bases outside the gene matches: 11. CDR3 length: 18 residues. Germline assignment: CDR1 LGHDT and CDR2 YNNKEL (reference sequence). In nucleotides, the CDR3 is TGTGCCAGCAGCCAAGTAGCGCCGGGCGGGGGGAGCCAAGAGACCCAGTACTTC. Encoded protein: CASSQVAPGGGSQETQYF.

The chain combines TRBV13 with TRBJ2-1; TRBD2 agrees at 11 bases. Germline CDR1 is PRHDT and CDR2 is FYEKMQ (reference sequence). This CDR3 is 17 amino acids long. The V and J ends lost 5 bases and 10 bases, in that order; junction bases with no gene match: 16. In nucleotides, the CDR3 is TGTGCCAGCAGCCCGCCCCCGGGCGTAGCGGGGGGGCGGGAGCAGTTCTTC. It is translated as CASSPPPGVAGGREQFF.

The chain's CDR3 is CSVGETGTGNIYGYTF. The DNA of the CDR3 is TGCAGCGTTGGGGAAACCGGGACAGGGAACATCTATGGCTACACCTTC. The V and J genes are TRBV29-1 and TRBJ1-2; 9 bases fit TRBD1. The germline V gene has CDR1 SQVTM and CDR2 ANQGSEA. The CDR3 is made up of 16 amino acids. V shed 4 bases and J 4 bases; nucleotides not matched to a gene: 13.

The rearrangement uses TRBV27 and TRBJ1-2; the D gene is possibly TRBD1 (6 bases). Deletions cut 3 bases from V and 8 bases from J, with 22 bases between. Looked up from germline, CDR1 is MNHEY and CDR2 is SMNVEV (reference sequence). The CDR3 sequence is 16 residues long. CDR3 DNA sequence: TGTGCCAGCAGTTTCATTTGGGACTTGACAGGAGGAGGCTACACCTTC. It translates to CASSFIWDLTGGGYTF.

The count of this clone is one. The rearrangement links TRBV28 to TRBJ1-2; TRBD1 matches 7 bases. Germline CDR1 reads MDHEN; CDR2 reads SYDVKM. The V and J ends lost 7 bases and 7 bases, in that order; junction bases with no gene match: 6. There are 12 residues in the CDR3. CDR3 in DNA: TGTGCCAGCAACGGCGGACAGGTTGGCTACACCTTC. Translated: CASNGGQVGYTF.